Below, 16 T cell receptor beta chains from the same sample are listed, as sequenced in a study of tumor-infiltrating lymphocytes in localized non-small cell lung cancer. Only in-frame clones appear in the TCRdb table, and some are missing; sequencing was by immunoSEQ multiplex PCR. This table has around 25,000 clones, just under 75% appearing once. Sequenced material: lung tumor tissue. The receptors derive from a human donor with non-small cell lung cancer.

The genes are TRBV6-5 and TRBJ2-7, with 9 bases identical to TRBD1. In germline, CDR1 is MNHEY, CDR2 SVGAGI. The length of the CDR3 is 15 residues. Germline trimming cut 4 bases from V and 1 base from J; bases unmatched to any gene: 5. The CDR3 DNA reads as TGTGCCAGCAGTTTGGACAGGGGAAGATCCTACGAGCAGTACTTC. This sequence encodes CASSLDRGRSYEQYF.

The chain joins TRBV10-3 to TRBJ2-7, with D maybe TRBD2 (5 bases). Trimming cost V 3 bases and J 4 bases, with 10 bases left between them. The CDR3 runs to 13 residues. Germline lookup yields CDR1 ENHRY and CDR2 SYGVKD. The CDR3 region is CAISDSDFYEQYF. The CDR3 DNA reads TGTGCCATCAGTGACTCGGACTTTTACGAGCAGTACTTC.

This chain connects TRBV9 to TRBJ1-1, with D possibly TRBD1 on 6 matching bases. This CDR3 has 14 amino acids. Germline values: CDR1 SGDLS, CDR2 YYNGEE. V was pared by 4 bases and J by 2 bases, with 12 bases between. The CDR3 spells CASSKKDSNTEAFF. DNA of the CDR3: TGTGCCAGCAGCAAGAAGGACAGCAACACTGAAGCTTTCTTT.

The chain joins TRBV9 to TRBJ1-3; D gene unclear. CDR1 is SGDLS and CDR2 is YYNGEE in the germline V gene. The CDR3 sequence is 14 residues long. V lost 3 bases and J lost 0, with 7 bases in between. CDR3 in amino acids: CASSEEVSGNTIYF. For the CDR3, the DNA is TGTGCCAGCAGCGAAGAGGTCTCTGGAAACACCATATATTTT.

The V and J genes are TRBV6-1 and TRBJ2-3; D unclear. The CDR3 loop spans 15 amino acids. Germline loops: CDR1 MNHNS, CDR2 SASEGT. The ends were cut back, 8 bases at V and 6 bases at J, with 21 bases in the middle. CDR3 region: CASSPMKGVADTQYF. The CDR3 DNA reads TGTGCCAGCTCTCCCATGAAAGGTGTTGCCGATACGCAGTATTTT.

The J gene is TRBJ1-1, the V gene TRBV29-1, with D perhaps matching TRBD1 (6 bases). Germline-derived CDR1 and CDR2 are SQVTM and ANQGSEA. Trimming removed 4 bases at V and 5 bases at J, with 11 bases between. The CDR3 extends over 12 amino acids. CDR3 region: CSVARGDTEAFF. As DNA, the CDR3 is TGCAGCGTTGCCAGGGGAGATACTGAAGCTTTCTTT.

Only one count was recorded for this clone. The DNA of the CDR3 is TGTGCCTGGGACAGGAGGGAAACTGAAGCTTTCTTT. Amino acid sequence: CAWDRRETEAFF. V gene TRBV30 combines with J gene TRBJ1-1, with D perhaps TRBD1 (6 bases). CDR1 and CDR2 from the germline V gene are GTSNPN and SVGIG (reference sequence). V was clipped by 5 bases and J by 5 bases, with 12 bases between them. This CDR3 contains 12 residues.

This clone was counted only a few times. This sequence joins TRBV7-9 and TRBJ1-2; 7 bases match TRBD1. The V gene end was trimmed by 2 bases and the J gene end by 6 bases; junction bases not matched to a gene: 3. Germline V gene data show CDR1 as SEHNR and CDR2 as FQNEAQ (reference sequence). CDR3 size: 13 residues. The CDR3 nucleotides read TGTGCCAGCAGCTTAACAGACAGGGATGGCTACACCTTC. It codes for CASSLTDRDGYTF.

This clone was observed a handful of times. The chain employs TRBV4-3 and TRBJ1-6; D unclear. The CDR3 totals 13 residues. V lost 1 base and J 7 bases, leaving 5 bases between the germline ends. Germline V CDR1 and CDR2: LGHNA, YSLEER. CDR3 DNA sequence: TGCGCCAGCAGCCAAGTTTGGAATTCACCCCTCCACTTT. Its translation is CASSQVWNSPLHF.

The V call is TRBV7-9, the J call TRBJ1-5; tentatively, D is TRBD1 (5 bases). This CDR3 has 16 amino acids. CDR1 is SEHNR and CDR2 is FQNEAQ in the germline V gene (reference sequence). Trimming cost V 1 base and J 4 bases, with 14 bases left between them. CDR3 in amino acids: CASSLGSGTQNQPQHF. CDR3 DNA: TGTGCCAGCAGCTTAGGGTCGGGGACTCAGAATCAGCCCCAGCATTTT.

This clone was seen a few times. The chain is built from TRBV6-5 and TRBJ1-1; unclear D gene. Germline-derived CDR1 and CDR2 are MNHEY and SVGAGI. CDR3 length: 13 amino acids. Trimming cost V 5 bases and J 1 base, with 8 bases left between them. The CDR3, as DNA: TGTGCCAGCAGTCCACAGAGGAACACTGAAGCTTTCTTT. Translation gives CASSPQRNTEAFF.

The J gene is TRBJ2-3, the V gene TRBV10-3, with TRBD2 identical over 10 bases. The CDR3 contains 16 residues. Unmatched junction bases numbered 7, after V lost 4 bases and J lost 3 bases. Germline V gene data show CDR1 as ENHRY and CDR2 as SYGVKD. Written as DNA, the CDR3 is TGTGCCATCAGTGTTTTGGCTAGCGGGAGTACAGATACGCAGTATTTT. It specifies CAISVLASGSTDTQYF.

V gene TRBV11-2 combines with J gene TRBJ1-2, with D tentatively TRBD1 (6 bases). This CDR3 region has 13 residues. V was shortened by 5 bases and J by 8 bases, with 15 bases between the two germline ends. Germline-derived CDR1 and CDR2 are SGHAT and FQNNGV. The CDR3 is CASSTWTEMGYTF. CDR3 bases: TGTGCCAGCAGCACTTGGACAGAAATGGGCTACACCTTC.

This clone was picked up a small number of times. The chain carries TRBV6-5 and TRBJ1-1; tentative D call: TRBD1 (5 bases). Germline V lookup: CDR1 MNHEY, CDR2 SVGAGI. The CDR3 totals 14 residues. V dropped 5 bases and J dropped 1 base, with 11 bases sitting between them. The CDR3 is CASSRSGGNTEAFF. CDR3 coding DNA: TGTGCCAGCAGTCGCTCTGGGGGGAACACTGAAGCTTTCTTT.

This rearrangement joins TRBV29-1 to TRBJ2-1; 12 positions agree with TRBD2. Germline assignment: CDR1 SQVTM and CDR2 ANQGSEA. With 3 bases clipped from V and 3 bases from J, the junction kept 0 bases outside the gene matches. The CDR3 loop spans 14 amino acids. The chain's CDR3 is CSVEGLAGYNEQFF. The CDR3 region has the DNA TGCAGCGTTGAGGGACTAGCGGGCTACAATGAGCAGTTCTTC.

V is TRBV5-1 and J is TRBJ1-6; D is unclear. The ends were cut back, 0 bases at V and 6 bases at J, with 10 bases in the middle. From germline, CDR1 is SGHRS and CDR2 YFSETQ. This CDR3 comprises 15 residues. CDR3 in DNA: TGCGCCAGCAGCTTGGGGGCGTCCGTTAATTCACCCCTCCACTTT. It specifies CASSLGASVNSPLHF.